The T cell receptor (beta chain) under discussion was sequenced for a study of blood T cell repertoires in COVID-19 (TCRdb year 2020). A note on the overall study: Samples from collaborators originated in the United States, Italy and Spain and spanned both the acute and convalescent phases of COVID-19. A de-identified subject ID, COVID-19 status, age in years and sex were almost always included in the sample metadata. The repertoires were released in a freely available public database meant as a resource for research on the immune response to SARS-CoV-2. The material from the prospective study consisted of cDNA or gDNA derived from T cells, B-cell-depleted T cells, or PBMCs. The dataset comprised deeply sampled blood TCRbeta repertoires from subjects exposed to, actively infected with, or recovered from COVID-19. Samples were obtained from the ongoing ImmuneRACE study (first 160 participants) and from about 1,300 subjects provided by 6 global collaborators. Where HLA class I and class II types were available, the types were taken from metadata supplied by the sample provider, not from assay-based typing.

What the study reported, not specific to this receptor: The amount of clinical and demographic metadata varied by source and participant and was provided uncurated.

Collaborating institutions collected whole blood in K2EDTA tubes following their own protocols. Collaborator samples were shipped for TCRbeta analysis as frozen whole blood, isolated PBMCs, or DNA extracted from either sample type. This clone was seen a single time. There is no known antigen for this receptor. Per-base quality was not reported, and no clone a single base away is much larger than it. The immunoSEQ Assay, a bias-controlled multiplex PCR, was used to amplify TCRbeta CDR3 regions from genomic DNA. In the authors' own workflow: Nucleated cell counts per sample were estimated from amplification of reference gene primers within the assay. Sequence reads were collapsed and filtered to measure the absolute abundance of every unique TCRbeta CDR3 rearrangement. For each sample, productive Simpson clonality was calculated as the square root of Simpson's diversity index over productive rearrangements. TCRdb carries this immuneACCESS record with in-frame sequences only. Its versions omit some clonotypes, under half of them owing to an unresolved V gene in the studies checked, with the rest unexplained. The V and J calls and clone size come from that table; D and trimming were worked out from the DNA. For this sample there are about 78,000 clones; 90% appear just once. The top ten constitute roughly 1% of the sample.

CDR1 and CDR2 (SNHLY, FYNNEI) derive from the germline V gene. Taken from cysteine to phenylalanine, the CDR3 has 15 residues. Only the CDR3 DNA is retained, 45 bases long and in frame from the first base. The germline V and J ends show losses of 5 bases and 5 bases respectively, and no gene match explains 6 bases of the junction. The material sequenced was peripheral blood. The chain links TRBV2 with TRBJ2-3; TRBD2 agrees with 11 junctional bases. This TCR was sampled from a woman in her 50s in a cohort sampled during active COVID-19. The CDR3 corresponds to CASSRTSGYGDTQYF. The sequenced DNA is TGTGCCAGCAGTCGGACTAGCGGGTACGGAGATACGCAGTATTTT.